This T cell receptor beta chain was obtained from a study of CD8 T cells in Susac syndrome. Random hexamers were used to reverse transcribe an amount of about 0.5 to 1 ug RNA. Each CDR3 protein is one row after TCRdb ran MiXCR on the immunoSEQ multiplex PCR reads. The top ten hold about 0.23% of the sample, which has about 130,000 distinct CDR3 sequences, 91% seen once. In this sample, this clonotype turned up a few times. The germline CDR1 and CDR2 sequences are KGHSH and LQKENI. J lost 3 bases, V lost 6 bases, and 19 bases had no gene match. The CDR3 is made up of 20 amino acids. The specimen was CD8+ T cells from PBMCs. This chain uses TRBV18 with TRBJ2-2; 10 bases line up with TRBD1. This clonotype originated in a human donor with multiple sclerosis. CDR3 region: CASSKLFPGTGADDTGELFF. The CDR3 DNA sequence: TGTGCCAGCTCCAAACTGTTTCCCGGGACAGGGGCCGACGACACCGGGGAGCTGTTTTTT.